Listed below are T cell receptor beta chains from one sample, sequenced in a study of CD8+CD57+ T cells in acquired aplastic anemia. One entry per CDR3 protein results from TCRdb running MiXCR on the reads. Among hundreds of thousands of distinct CDR3 sequences listed, 45% to 65% were seen once. Specimen: sorted CD4+, CD8+, or CD8+CD57+ T cells (not recorded which) from PBMCs. The receptor set was obtained from a human donor with aplastic anemia. CDR3s include the opening cysteine and the closing phenylalanine or tryptophan. A D gene is named only where the DNA matches it firmly. Not all rows give a size; the values are once, few, many and, for expanded clones, a class.

clone_size j_call d_call v_call cdr3_nt cdr3_aa
NA TRBJ2-6 NA TRBV2 TGTGCCAGCAGTGGCCGTGGACCAGGGAGCTCTGGGGCCAACGTCCTGACTTTC CASSGRGPGSSGANVLTF
few TRBJ2-3 NA TRBV9 TGTGCCAGCAGCGTACGATCAGGGGCCGGCGGGGATACGCAGTATTTT CASSVRSGAGGDTQYF
NA TRBJ1-1 NA TRBV25-1 TGTGCCAGCAGGAGGACCTCGGGCACTGAAGCTTTCTTT CASRRTSGTEAFF
NA TRBJ2-1 NA TRBV10-3 TGTGCCATCAGGGGGACCGCGAAATCGTACAATGAGCAGTTCTTC CAIRGTAKSYNEQFF
once TRBJ2-6 TRBD2 TRBV9 TGTGCCAGCAGCGCGTTGGGACTAGCGGGAGCTGGGGCCAACGTCCTGACTTTC CASSALGLAGAGANVLTF
NA TRBJ2-4 NA TRBV7-3 TGTGCCAGCAGTTCCCAGGGAGAAGGCATTCAGTACTTC CASSSQGEGIQYF
many TRBJ2-7 NA TRBV6-1 TGTGCCAGCAGTGCCCTAGGTGCCTCCTACGAGCAGTACTTC CASSALGASYEQYF
NA TRBJ2-5 TRBD1 TRBV7-3 TGTGCCAGCAGCGCTTTGGGGGACAGGGGGACCCAGTACTTC CASSALGDRGTQYF
NA TRBJ2-5 NA TRBV9 TGTGCCAGCAATCGCGATCCGGGGCGTCCGTTCGAGACCCAGTACTTC CASNRDPGRPFETQYF
NA TRBJ1-1 NA TRBV5-1 TGCGCCAGCAGCTTGTTCGTAAGGACTGAAGCTTTCTTT CASSLFVRTEAFF
NA TRBJ1-1 NA TRBV7-2 TGTGCCAGCAGCTTAGGTTGGCAGGTAATCACTGAAGCTTTCTTT CASSLGWQVITEAFF
many TRBJ1-4 NA TRBV6-5 TGTGCCAGCAGTTACTCGGCAGGGATTAATGAAAAACTGTTTTTT CASSYSAGINEKLFF
NA TRBJ2-5 NA TRBV7-3 TGTGCCAGCAGCTTAAGTGGGACGGGGACCCAGTACTTC CASSLSGTGTQYF
NA TRBJ2-2 TRBD2 TRBV10-3 TGTGCCATTAAAGGGGAGGGCGCGAACACCGGGGAGCTGTTTTTT CAIKGEGANTGELFF
many TRBJ1-5 NA TRBV19 TGTGCCAGTAGTAGAGGAGGGAATACGAGCAATCAGCCCCAGCATTTT CASSRGGNTSNQPQHF
many TRBJ1-2 NA TRBV6-2/TRBV6-3 TGTGCCAGCAGGCAAACCGGGACCGCATATGGCTACACCTTC CASRQTGTAYGYTF
many TRBJ2-2 NA TRBV3-1 TGTGCCAGCAGCCAAGATCGGATCAGGGCCGGGGAGCTGTTTTTT CASSQDRIRAGELFF
many TRBJ2-1 NA TRBV6-6 TGTGCCAGCAGTGGGGGCGGGGATGAGCAGTTCTTC CASSGGGDEQFF
few TRBJ2-5 NA TRBV14 TGTGCCAGCAGCCAAGTCGACTCGCAACGGGAGACCCAGTACTTC CASSQVDSQRETQYF